These 8 T cell receptor beta chains share one sample of origin, sequenced in a study of shared clonotypes between healthy human individuals. Sequenced by immunoSEQ multiplex PCR; TCRdb stores in-frame clones only, minus some. This table holds roughly 2 million clones, approximately 96% found once. The sample was naive CD4+ T cells sorted from blood. The subset here: CD45RA+ positively selected. These receptors originate from a young man in good health.

The J gene is TRBJ2-7, the V gene TRBV30; possible D gene TRBD1, 6 bases. Germline lookup yields CDR1 GTSNPN and CDR2 SVGIG (reference sequence). Trimming took off 3 bases at V and 4 bases at J, with 16 bases between the two ends. The CDR3 has 14 amino acids. CDR3 loop: CAWSLLQGNYEQYF. As DNA, the CDR3 is TGTGCCTGGAGCCTTCTCCAGGGGAATTACGAGCAGTACTTC.

The chain uses TRBV5-1 and TRBJ2-2; TRBD2 matches at 10 bases. The CDR3 loop spans 17 amino acids. CDR1 is SGHRS and CDR2 is YFSETQ in the germline V gene. Trimming took 0 bases from V and 1 from J; bases not matched to a gene: 3. The DNA of the CDR3 is TGCGCCAGCAGCTTGGCTTGGACTAGCGGGAACACCGGGGAGCTGTTTTTT. Its translation: CASSLAWTSGNTGELFF.

This chain connects TRBV10-3 to TRBJ2-7; 10 bases agree with TRBD2. From germline, CDR1 is ENHRY and CDR2 SYGVKD. The CDR3 contains 14 residues. V trimming: 4 bases; J trimming: 5 bases; junction bases outside the gene matches: 5. The CDR3 loop reads CAISVGLAVDEQYF. CDR3 sequence (DNA): TGTGCCATCAGTGTAGGACTAGCGGTCGACGAGCAGTACTTC.

V usage is TRBV7-2 and J usage is TRBJ2-2; D is unclear. Trimming took off 2 bases at V and 1 base at J, with 5 bases between the two ends. The germline V gene has CDR1 SGHTA and CDR2 FQGNSA. CDR3 length: 14 amino acids. CDR3 coding DNA: TGTGCCAGCAGCTTAAAAATGAACACCGGGGAGCTGTTTTTT. It specifies CASSLKMNTGELFF. The variable domain in full, with the rest retrieved from reference TRBV7-2 and TRBJ2-2, is GAGVSQSPSNKVTEKGKDVELRCDPISGHTALYWYRQSLGQGLEFLIYFQGNSAPDKSGLPSDRFSAERTGGSVSTLTIQRTQQEDSAVYLCASSLKMNTGELFFGEGSRLTVL.

The chain couples TRBV5-5 to TRBJ1-2; TRBD1 matches at 7 bases. Trimming cost V 4 bases and J 6 bases; bases outside gene matches: 9. Germline V gene sequence: CDR1 SGHKS, CDR2 YYEKEE (reference sequence). This CDR3 is 14 amino acids long. CDR3: CASSPAGQFDGYTF. The CDR3 nucleotides read TGTGCCAGCAGCCCCGCGGGACAGTTTGATGGCTACACCTTC.

J is TRBJ1-2 and V is TRBV30; D is unclear. The CDR3 runs 14 residues. V lost 0 bases, J lost 8 bases, and 16 bases lay in between. Germline V gene lookup returns CDR1 GTSNPN and CDR2 SVGIG (reference sequence). Here the CDR3 DNA reads TGTGCCTGGAGTGTACCGGGGAATCAAGGAGGCTACACCTTC. It yields the protein CAWSVPGNQGGYTF.

The chain combines TRBV28 with TRBJ1-1; 8 bases are a match to TRBD1. There are 14 residues in the CDR3. Trimming took 7 bases from V and 3 from J; bases not matched to a gene: 7. CDR1 is MDHEN, CDR2 SYDVKM, per germline. The DNA of the CDR3 is TGTGCCAGCACCGGGACAGGCGGGGACACTGAAGCTTTCTTT. Translation: CASTGTGGDTEAFF.

The chain carries TRBV7-2 and TRBJ2-1, with TRBD2 matching over 10 bases. The CDR3 is 14 residues long. J was trimmed by 7 bases and V by 5 bases; bases with no gene match: 5. Looked up from germline, CDR1 is SGHTA and CDR2 is FQGNSA. The chain's CDR3 is CASSPASGRNEQFF. The CDR3 DNA sequence: TGTGCCAGCAGCCCGGCTAGCGGGAGAAATGAGCAGTTCTTC.